This TCR beta chain appears in the sequencing data of a study of cytomegalovirus exposure and HLA in healthy donors. Trimming stripped 2 bases from V and 3 bases from J, with 14 bases between. The CDR3 contains 15 residues. CDR1 and CDR2 (germline): SGHVS, FNYEAQ. TCRdb keeps only in-frame clones here, not all; method: immunoSEQ multiplex PCR. The sample holds roughly 220,000 clones, under 95% seen once. The chain employs TRBV7-6 and TRBJ2-7; D possibly corresponds to TRBD1 (6 bases). The receptor's source is a woman in her late teens or twenties in good health and CMV-seronegative. Input material: PBMCs. In nucleotides, the CDR3 is TGTGCCAGCAGCTTATTTCAGGGGAAAATCTACGAGCAGTACTTC. The encoded protein is CASSLFQGKIYEQYF.